These 12 T cell receptor beta chains came from one sample sequenced in a study of T cells in Graves' hyperthyroidism and ophthalmopathy. RNA transcripts were the template for amplifying TCR beta CDR3 regions. Researchers ran a first-round RT-PCR on the TCR CDR3 using the HTBI primer set. One entry per CDR3 protein results from TCRdb running MiXCR on the multiplex PCR reads. The repertoire holds 450,000 to 650,000 distinct CDR3 sequences, with about 15% as singletons. Material for sequencing was blood. The receptors stem from a woman aged 18-30 years with Graves' ophthalmopathy.

This clonotype was seen ten or more times. The rearrangement joins TRBV29-1 to TRBJ2-7; 8 bases line up with TRBD2. The CDR3 sequence is 12 residues long. V shed 6 bases and J 6 bases; nucleotides not matched to a gene: 7. CDR1 is SQVTM, CDR2 ANQGSEA, per germline. The chain's CDR3 is CSVIRGGGEQYF. CDR3 nucleotide sequence: TGCAGCGTCATACGGGGGGGCGGCGAGCAGTACTTC.

The rearrangement uses TRBV12-5 and TRBJ1-1, with no clear D. CDR1 and CDR2 from the germline V gene are LGHNT and FRNRAP. This CDR3 has 13 residues. V was clipped by 3 bases and J by 5 bases, with 10 bases between them. The chain's CDR3 is CASGLSLGTEAFF. CDR3 sequence (DNA): TGTGCTAGTGGTTTAAGTCTCGGAACTGAAGCTTTCTTT. The whole variable domain, remainder taken from reference TRBV12-5 and TRBJ1-1, is DARVTQTPRHKVTEMGQEVTMRCQPILGHNTVFWYRQTMMQGLELLAYFRNRAPLDDSGMPKDRFSAEMPDATLATLKIQPSEPRDSAVYFCASGLSLGTEAFFGQGTRLTVV.

In this sample, this clonotype turned up many times. The chain recombines TRBV28 with TRBJ2-1, with TRBD2 matching over 8 bases. CDR3 length: 16 amino acids. The V and J ends lost 5 bases and 4 bases, in that order; junction bases with no gene match: 10. Germline V gene data show CDR1 as MDHEN and CDR2 as SYDVKM. CDR3 protein: CASSVTPGLEYNEQFF. The CDR3 DNA reads as TGTGCCAGCAGTGTAACACCGGGACTAGAATACAATGAGCAGTTCTTC.

With regard to this clonotype: A much larger clone is a single base away; this may be a read error. The gene calls are TRBV2 and TRBJ1-1; TRBD1 might be the D (6 bases). Trimming left V 0 bases short and J 6 bases short, with 11 bases between. Germline lookup yields CDR1 SNHLY and CDR2 FYNNEI. The CDR3 contains 14 residues. The CDR3 is CASSEAHRASEAFF. In nucleotides, the CDR3 is TGTGCCAGCAGTGAAGCGCACAGGGCCTCTGAAGCTTTCTTT.

Notes on this clonotype: A much larger clonotype is one base distant, so this may be a read error. The V and J genes are TRBV30 and TRBJ1-5, with 8 bases aligning to TRBD1. CDR1 and CDR2 (germline): GTSNPN, SVGIG (reference sequence). Losses at the gene ends were 2 bases for V and 5 bases for J; bases not matched to a gene: 5. The CDR3 is made up of 14 amino acids. The CDR3: CAWSCRGRDQPQHF. CDR3 DNA sequence: TGTGCCTGGAGTTGCAGGGGGCGAGATCAGCCCCAGCATTTT.

Ten or more counts support this clonotype. The chain has TRBV10-2 and TRBJ2-5; 7 bases line up with TRBD2. The junction had 8 bases not matched to a gene; V was cut back by 8 bases and J by 2 bases. Germline CDR1 is WSHSY and CDR2 is SAAADI. The CDR3 sequence is 14 residues long. CDR3 nucleotide sequence: TGCGCCAGCGGGGGTAGCGGGTATCAAGAGACCCAGTACTTC. This encodes CASGGSGYQETQYF.

This clonotype was recorded at least ten times. The V call is TRBV28, the J call TRBJ1-1; D unresolved. V was cut by 3 bases and J by 4 bases, with 12 bases left in between. CDR1 is MDHEN and CDR2 is SYDVKM in the germline V gene. This CDR3 contains 14 residues. Here the CDR3 DNA reads TGTGCCAGCAGTTTGTGGACGGAACGCACTGAAGCTTTCTTT. This codes for CASSLWTERTEAFF.

The table lists this clonotype with many counts. The chain couples TRBV6-2 or TRBV6-3 to TRBJ1-2, with D tentatively TRBD1 (5 bases). V dropped 2 bases and J dropped 4 bases, with 11 bases sitting between them. This CDR3 region has 14 residues. Germline values: CDR1 MNHEY, CDR2 SVGEGT. CDR3 coding DNA: TGTGCCAGCAGTTACATGGGACGGTCCTATGGCTACACCTTC. Its protein is CASSYMGRSYGYTF.

The CDR3 region is CASSHSGLAGGRDTQYF. DNA of the CDR3: TGTGCCAGCAGTCACTCAGGACTAGCGGGAGGTCGTGATACGCAGTATTTT. V usage is TRBV25-1 and J usage is TRBJ2-3; TRBD2 aligns across 14 bases. CDR1 MGHDK and CDR2 SYGVNS come from the germline V gene. V was pared by 5 bases and J by 6 bases, with 10 bases of the junction left unmatched. The CDR3 is made up of 17 amino acids.

This clonotype appeared a few times. V and J are TRBV7-6 and TRBJ2-1; perhaps D is TRBD1 or TRBD2 (5 bases each). The CDR3 spans 13 residues. V was trimmed by 7 bases and J by 9 bases, leaving 16 bases between them. Germline V CDR1 and CDR2: SGHVS, FNYEAQ. The CDR3 nucleotides read TGTGCCAGCATCCAATCGGGGCACGGTGAGCAGTTCTTC. As protein: CASIQSGHGEQFF.

This rearrangement joins TRBV30 to TRBJ1-6; weak D call: TRBD1 (6 bases). This CDR3 has 14 amino acids. Trimming shortened V by 4 bases and J by 10 bases, and 17 bases separated the two germline ends. Germline loops: CDR1 GTSNPN, CDR2 SVGIG (reference sequence). The CDR3 sequence: CAWNSGGGKSPLHF. CDR3 nucleotide sequence: TGTGCCTGGAATTCCGGAGGGGGTAAATCACCCCTCCACTTT.

This clonotype was seen ten or more times. The chain combines TRBV20-1 with TRBJ2-5, with 7 bases matching TRBD2. The germline gives CDR1 DFQATT, CDR2 SNEGSKA (reference sequence). The CDR3 covers 13 residues. V was pared by 0 bases and J by 5 bases, with 3 bases of the junction left unmatched. CDR3 sequence reads: CSARDPGRETQYF. The CDR3 region has the DNA TGCAGTGCTAGAGATCCCGGGAGGGAGACCCAGTACTTC.